This TCR beta chain was obtained from a study of response to subunit inactivated influenza vaccine. Whole-study results and caveats: Authors suggested few new T cells are recruited by each seasonal influenza vaccination.

This clonotype was seen more than once but under ten times. The antigen remains undetermined. The junction departs from germline at one end; a sequencing error may be responsible. TCRdb ran MiXCR on the RT-PCR reads and lists one entry per CDR3 protein. The sample contains hundreds of thousands of distinct CDR3 sequences, about 15% of which appear only once. The CDR3 runs to 12 residues. Germline values: CDR1 KGHDR, CDR2 SFDVKD. This receptor was taken from a man aged 50 to 59 who received an inactivated influenza vaccine. The V and J genes are TRBV24-1 and TRBJ1-2, with D perhaps matching TRBD1 (5 bases). Sequences were derived from PBMCs from blood, sampled less than 15 days before vaccination. Here the CDR3 reads CATQGTGGVRFF. In nucleotides, the CDR3 is TGTGCCACCCAGGGAACAGGAGGTGTCCGGTTCTTC.